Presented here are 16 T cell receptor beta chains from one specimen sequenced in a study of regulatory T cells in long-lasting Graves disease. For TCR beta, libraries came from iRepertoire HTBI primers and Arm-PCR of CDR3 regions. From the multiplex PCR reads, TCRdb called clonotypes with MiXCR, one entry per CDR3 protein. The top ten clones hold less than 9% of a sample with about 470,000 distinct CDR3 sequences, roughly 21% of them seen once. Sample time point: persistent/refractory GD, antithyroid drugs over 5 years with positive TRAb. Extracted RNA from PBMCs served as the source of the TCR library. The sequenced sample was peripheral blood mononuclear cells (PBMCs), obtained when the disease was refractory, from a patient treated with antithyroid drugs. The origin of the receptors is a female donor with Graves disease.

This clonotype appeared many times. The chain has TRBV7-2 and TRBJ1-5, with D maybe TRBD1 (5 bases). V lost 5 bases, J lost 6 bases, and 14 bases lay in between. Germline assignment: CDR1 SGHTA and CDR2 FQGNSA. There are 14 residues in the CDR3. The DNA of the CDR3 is TGTGCCAGCAGCCCCCCGGGGCCGGGTCAGCCCCAGCATTTT. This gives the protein CASSPPGPGQPQHF.

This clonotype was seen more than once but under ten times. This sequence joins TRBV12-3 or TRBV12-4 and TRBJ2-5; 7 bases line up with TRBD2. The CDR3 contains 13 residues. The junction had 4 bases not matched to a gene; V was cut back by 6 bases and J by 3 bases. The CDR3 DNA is TGTGCCAGCAGGGCAGGGAGGGAAGAGACCCAGTACTTC. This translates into CASRAGREETQYF.

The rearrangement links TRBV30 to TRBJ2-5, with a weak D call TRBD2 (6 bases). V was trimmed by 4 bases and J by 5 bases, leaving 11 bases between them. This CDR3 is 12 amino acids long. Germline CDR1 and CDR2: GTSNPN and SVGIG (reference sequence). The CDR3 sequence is CAWTTSRETQYF. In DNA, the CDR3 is TGTGCCTGGACTACTAGCAGGGAGACCCAGTACTTC.

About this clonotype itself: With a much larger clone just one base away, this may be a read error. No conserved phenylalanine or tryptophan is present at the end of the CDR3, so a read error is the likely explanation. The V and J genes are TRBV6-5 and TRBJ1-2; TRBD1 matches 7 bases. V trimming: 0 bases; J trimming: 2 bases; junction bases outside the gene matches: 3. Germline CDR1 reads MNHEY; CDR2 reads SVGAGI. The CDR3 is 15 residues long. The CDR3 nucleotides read TGTGCCAGCAGTTACTCACACAGGGGAAACTATGGCTACACCCTC. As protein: CASSYSHRGNYGYTL.

CDR3 in amino acids: CASSLEGRTDTQYF. For the CDR3, the DNA is TGCGCCAGCAGCTTAGAGGGGCGCACAGATACGCAGTATTTT. This sequence joins TRBV5-1 and TRBJ2-3; D assignment may be TRBD1 or TRBD2 (5 bases each). The CDR3 has 14 residues. Germline CDR1 is SGHRS and CDR2 is YFSETQ. V was shortened by 2 bases and J by 1 base, with 8 bases between the two germline ends.

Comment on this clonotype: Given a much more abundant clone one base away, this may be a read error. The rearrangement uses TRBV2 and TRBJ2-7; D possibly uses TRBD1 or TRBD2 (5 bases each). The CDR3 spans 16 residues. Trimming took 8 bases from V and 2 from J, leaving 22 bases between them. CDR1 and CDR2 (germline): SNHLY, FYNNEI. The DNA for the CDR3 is TGTGCCAGCGGTCGCGTCCGGGGCCTTAGGGCCTACGAGCAGTACTTC. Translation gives CASGRVRGLRAYEQYF.

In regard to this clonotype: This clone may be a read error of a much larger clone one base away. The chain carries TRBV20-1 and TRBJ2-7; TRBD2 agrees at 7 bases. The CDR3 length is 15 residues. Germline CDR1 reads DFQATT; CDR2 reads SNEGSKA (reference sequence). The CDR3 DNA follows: TGCAGTGCTGGAGATCCCGCGGGGGAGACCTACGAGCAGTACTTC. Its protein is CSAGDPAGETYEQYF.

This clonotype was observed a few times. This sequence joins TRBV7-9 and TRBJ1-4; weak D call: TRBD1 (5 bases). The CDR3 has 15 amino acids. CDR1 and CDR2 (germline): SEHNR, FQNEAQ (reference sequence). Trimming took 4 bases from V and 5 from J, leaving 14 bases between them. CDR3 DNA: TGTGCCAGCAGCTCCCCGCAAGGGGACAATGAAAAACTGTTTTTT. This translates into CASSSPQGDNEKLFF. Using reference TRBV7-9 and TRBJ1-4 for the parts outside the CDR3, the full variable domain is DTGVSQNPRHKITKRGQNVTFRCDPISEHNRLYWYRQTLGQGPEFLTYFQNEAQLEKSRLLSDRFSAERPKGSFSTLEIQRTEQGDSAMYLCASSSPQGDNEKLFFGSGTQLSVL.

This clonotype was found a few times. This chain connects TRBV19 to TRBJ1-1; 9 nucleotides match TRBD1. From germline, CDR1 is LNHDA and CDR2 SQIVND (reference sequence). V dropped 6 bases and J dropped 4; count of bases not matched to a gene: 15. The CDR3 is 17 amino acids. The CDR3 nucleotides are TGTGCCAGTAGCGGACAGGGGTTGGGGGTTGAGCCCACTGAAGCTTTCTTT. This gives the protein CASSGQGLGVEPTEAFF.

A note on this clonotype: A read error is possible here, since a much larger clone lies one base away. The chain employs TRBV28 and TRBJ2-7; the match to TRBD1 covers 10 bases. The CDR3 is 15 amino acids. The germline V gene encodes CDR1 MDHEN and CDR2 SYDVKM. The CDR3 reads CTSSLWGTGDYEQYF. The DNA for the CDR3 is TGTACCAGCAGTTTATGGGGGACAGGGGACTACGAGCAGTACTTC.

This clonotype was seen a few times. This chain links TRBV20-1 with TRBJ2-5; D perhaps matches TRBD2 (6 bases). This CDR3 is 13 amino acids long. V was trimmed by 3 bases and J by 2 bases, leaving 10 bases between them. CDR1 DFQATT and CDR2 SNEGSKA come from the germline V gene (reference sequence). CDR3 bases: TGCAGTGCTAGGGGGGGTTTTCAAGAGACCCAGTACTTC. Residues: CSARGGFQETQYF.

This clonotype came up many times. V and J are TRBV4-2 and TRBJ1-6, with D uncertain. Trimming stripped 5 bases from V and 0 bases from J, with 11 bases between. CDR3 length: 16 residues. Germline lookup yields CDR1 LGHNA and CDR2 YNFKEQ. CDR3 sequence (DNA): TGTGCCAGCAGCGCGGATCCGAGCTCCTATAATTCACCCCTCCACTTT. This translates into CASSADPSSYNSPLHF.

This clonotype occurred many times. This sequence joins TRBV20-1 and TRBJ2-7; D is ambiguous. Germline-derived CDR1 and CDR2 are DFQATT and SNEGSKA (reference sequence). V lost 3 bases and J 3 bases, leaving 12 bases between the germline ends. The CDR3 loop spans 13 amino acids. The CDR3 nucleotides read TGCAGTGCTAGCGTCCGGTCCGGCTACGAGCAGTACTTC. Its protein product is CSASVRSGYEQYF.

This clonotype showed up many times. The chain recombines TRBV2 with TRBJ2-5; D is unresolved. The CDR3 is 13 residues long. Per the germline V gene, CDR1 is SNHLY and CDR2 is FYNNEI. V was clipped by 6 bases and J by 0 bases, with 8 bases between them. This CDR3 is CASSADNQETQYF. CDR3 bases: TGTGCCAGCAGCGCTGACAACCAAGAGACCCAGTACTTC. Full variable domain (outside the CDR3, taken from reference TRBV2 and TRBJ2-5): EPEVTQTPSHQVTQMGQEVILRCVPISNHLYFYWYRQILGQKVEFLVSFYNNEISEKSEIFDDQFSVERPDGSNFTLKIRSTKLEDSAMYFCASSADNQETQYFGPGTRLLVL.

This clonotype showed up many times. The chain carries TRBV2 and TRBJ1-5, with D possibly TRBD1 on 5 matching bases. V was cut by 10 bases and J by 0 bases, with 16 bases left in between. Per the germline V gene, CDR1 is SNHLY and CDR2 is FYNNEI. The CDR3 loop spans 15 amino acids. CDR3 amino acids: CATRRGGYSNQPQHF. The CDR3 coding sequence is TGTGCCACCAGACGGGGGGGTTATAGCAATCAGCCCCAGCATTTT.

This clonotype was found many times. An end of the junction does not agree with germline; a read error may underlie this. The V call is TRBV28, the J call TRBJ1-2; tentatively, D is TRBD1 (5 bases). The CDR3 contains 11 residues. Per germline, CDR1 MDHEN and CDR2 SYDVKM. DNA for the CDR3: TGTGCCAGCAGTTCAAACCGGGACGGAATCTTC. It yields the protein CASSSNRDGIF.